This TCR beta chain was profiled in a study of blood T cell repertoires in COVID-19. V lost 5 bases, J lost 4 bases, and 10 bases stayed unmatched. This CDR3 is built from 15 residues. Germline values: CDR1 SGHTA, CDR2 FQGTGA. How the authors handled the data: Nucleated cell counts were estimated from reference gene primer amplification. Produced via immunoSEQ multiplex PCR; TCRdb's table is partial and in-frame only. V and J calls and clone size are those listed in that table; D and trimming were worked out from the DNA. The sample consists of approximately 70,000 clones, around 91% of them appearing once.

The sequence came from a human donor in a cohort sampled during active COVID-19. Material for sequencing was peripheral blood. The chain couples TRBV7-3 to TRBJ1-1; 7 nucleotides agree with TRBD1. This CDR3 reads CASSNSDRVGTEAFF. DNA of the CDR3: TGTGCCAGCAGCAATTCCGACAGGGTGGGCACTGAAGCTTTCTTT.